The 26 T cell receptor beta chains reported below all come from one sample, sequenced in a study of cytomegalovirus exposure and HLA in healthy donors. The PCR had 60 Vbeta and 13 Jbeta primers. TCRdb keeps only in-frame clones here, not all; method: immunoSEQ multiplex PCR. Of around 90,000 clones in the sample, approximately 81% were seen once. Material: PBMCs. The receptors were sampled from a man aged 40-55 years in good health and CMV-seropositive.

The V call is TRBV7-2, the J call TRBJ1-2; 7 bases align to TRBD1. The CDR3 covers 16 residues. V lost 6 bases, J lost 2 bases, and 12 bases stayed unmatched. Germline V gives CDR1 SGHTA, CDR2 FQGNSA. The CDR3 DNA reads TGTGCCAGCAGTTTTACCGGGACAGCGATCAACTATGGCTACACCTTC. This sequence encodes CASSFTGTAINYGYTF.

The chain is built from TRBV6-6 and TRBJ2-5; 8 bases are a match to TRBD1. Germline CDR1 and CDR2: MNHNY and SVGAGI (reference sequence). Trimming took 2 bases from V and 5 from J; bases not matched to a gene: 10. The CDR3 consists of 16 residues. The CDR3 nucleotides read TGTGCCAGCAGTTACCCCCCGGACAGGGTCCGGGAGACCCAGTACTTC. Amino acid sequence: CASSYPPDRVRETQYF.

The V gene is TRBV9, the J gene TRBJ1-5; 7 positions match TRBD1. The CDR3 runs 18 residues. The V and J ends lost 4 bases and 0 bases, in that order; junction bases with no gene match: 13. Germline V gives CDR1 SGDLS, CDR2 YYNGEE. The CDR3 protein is CASSFGTVLKSSNQPQHF. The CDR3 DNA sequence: TGTGCCAGCAGCTTTGGGACAGTCTTAAAAAGTAGCAATCAGCCCCAGCATTTT.

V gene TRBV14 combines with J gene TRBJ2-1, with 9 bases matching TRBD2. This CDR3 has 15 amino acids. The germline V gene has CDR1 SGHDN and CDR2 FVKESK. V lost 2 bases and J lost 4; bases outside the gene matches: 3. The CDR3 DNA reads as TGTGCCAGCAGCCAAAGCGGGGGGCAGTACAATGAGCAGTTCTTC. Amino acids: CASSQSGGQYNEQFF.

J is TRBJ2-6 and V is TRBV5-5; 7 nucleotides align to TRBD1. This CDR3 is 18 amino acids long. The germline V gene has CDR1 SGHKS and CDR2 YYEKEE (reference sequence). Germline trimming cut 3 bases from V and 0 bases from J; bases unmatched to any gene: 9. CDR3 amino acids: CASSSTGTVSSGANVLTF. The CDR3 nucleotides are TGTGCCAGCAGCTCCACCGGGACAGTATCCTCTGGGGCCAACGTCCTGACTTTC.

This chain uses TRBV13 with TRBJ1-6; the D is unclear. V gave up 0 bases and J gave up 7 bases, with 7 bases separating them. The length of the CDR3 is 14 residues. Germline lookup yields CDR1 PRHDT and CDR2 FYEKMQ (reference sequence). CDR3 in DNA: TGTGCCAGCAGCTTAGGGCCACAGAATTCACCCCTCCACTTT. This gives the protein CASSLGPQNSPLHF.

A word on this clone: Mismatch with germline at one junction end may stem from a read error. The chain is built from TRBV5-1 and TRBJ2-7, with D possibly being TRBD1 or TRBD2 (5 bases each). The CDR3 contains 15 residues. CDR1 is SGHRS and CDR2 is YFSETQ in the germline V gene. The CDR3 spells CASRLDTRVFNEQYF. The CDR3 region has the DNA TGCGCCAGCAGGTTGGACACGAGGGTTTTCAACGAGCAGTACTTC.

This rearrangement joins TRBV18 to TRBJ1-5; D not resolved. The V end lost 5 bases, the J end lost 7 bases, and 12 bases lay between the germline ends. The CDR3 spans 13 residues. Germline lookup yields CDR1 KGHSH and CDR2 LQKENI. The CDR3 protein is CASSADRGQPQHF. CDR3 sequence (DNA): TGTGCCAGCTCAGCCGACCGGGGACAGCCCCAGCATTTT. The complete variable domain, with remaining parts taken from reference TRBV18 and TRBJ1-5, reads NAGVMQNPRHLVRRRGQEARLRCSPMKGHSHVYWYRQLPEEGLKFMVYLQKENIIDESGMPKERFSAEFPKEGPSILRIQQVVRGDSAAYFCASSADRGQPQHFGDGTRLSIL.

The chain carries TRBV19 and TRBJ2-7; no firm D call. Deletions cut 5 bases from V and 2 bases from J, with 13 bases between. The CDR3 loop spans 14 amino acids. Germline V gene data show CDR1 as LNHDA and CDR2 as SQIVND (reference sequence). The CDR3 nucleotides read TGTGCCAGTAGTGAGTCCCTGGGCCCCTACGAGCAGTACTTC. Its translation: CASSESLGPYEQYF.

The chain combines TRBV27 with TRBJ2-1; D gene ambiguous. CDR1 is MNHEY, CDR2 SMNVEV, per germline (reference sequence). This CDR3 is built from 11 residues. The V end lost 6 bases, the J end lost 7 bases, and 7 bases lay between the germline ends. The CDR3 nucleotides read TGTGCCAGCAGGGCTGTAAATGAGCAGTTCTTC. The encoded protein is CASRAVNEQFF.

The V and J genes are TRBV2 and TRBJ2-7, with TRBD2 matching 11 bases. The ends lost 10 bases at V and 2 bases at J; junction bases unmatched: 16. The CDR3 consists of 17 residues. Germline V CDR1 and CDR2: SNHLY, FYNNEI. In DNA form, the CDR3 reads TGTGCCACCCAGGGAGTAGCGGGAGGGGCGGGGCCCTACGAGCAGTACTTC. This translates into CATQGVAGGAGPYEQYF.

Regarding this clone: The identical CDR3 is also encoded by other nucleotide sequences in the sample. The CDR3 here is CASSVGQANTEAFF. CDR3 coding DNA: TGTGCCAGCAGCGTGGGACAGGCGAACACTGAAGCTTTCTTT. V is TRBV9 and J is TRBJ1-1, with 8 nucleotides matching TRBD1. The CDR3 spans 14 residues. Germline assignment: CDR1 SGDLS and CDR2 YYNGEE. V lost 2 bases, J lost 1 base, and 1 base stayed unmatched.

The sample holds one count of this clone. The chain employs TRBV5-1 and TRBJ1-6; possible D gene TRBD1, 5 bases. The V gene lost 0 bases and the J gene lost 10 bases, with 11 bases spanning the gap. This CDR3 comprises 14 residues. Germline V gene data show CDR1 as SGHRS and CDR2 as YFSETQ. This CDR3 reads CASSLEGEGSPLHF. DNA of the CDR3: TGCGCCAGCAGCTTGGAAGGGGAAGGGTCACCCCTCCACTTT. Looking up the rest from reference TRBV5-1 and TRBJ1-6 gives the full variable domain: KAGVTQTPRYLIKTRGQQVTLSCSPISGHRSVSWYQQTPGQGLQFLFEYFSETQRNKGNFPGRFSGRQFSNSRSEMNVSTLELGDSALYLCASSLEGEGSPLHFGNGTRLTVT.

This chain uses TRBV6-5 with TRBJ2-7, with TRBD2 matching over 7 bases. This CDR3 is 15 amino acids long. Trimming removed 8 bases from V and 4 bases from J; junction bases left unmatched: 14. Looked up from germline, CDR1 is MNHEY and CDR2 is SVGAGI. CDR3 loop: CASASRREFWYEQYF. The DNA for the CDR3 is TGTGCCAGCGCCTCTCGGCGGGAGTTCTGGTACGAGCAGTACTTC.

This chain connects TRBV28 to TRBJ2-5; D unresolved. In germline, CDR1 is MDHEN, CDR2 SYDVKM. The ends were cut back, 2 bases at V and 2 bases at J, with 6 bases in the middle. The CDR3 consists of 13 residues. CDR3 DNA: TGTGCCAGCAGTTTAGCGGAACAAGAGACCCAGTACTTC. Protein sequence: CASSLAEQETQYF.

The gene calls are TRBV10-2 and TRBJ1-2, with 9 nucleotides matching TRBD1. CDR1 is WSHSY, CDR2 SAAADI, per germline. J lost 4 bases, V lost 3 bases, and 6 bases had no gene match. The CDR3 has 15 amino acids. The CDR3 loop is CASSELQGALYGYTF. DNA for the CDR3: TGCGCCAGCAGTGAATTACAGGGGGCGCTCTATGGCTACACCTTC.

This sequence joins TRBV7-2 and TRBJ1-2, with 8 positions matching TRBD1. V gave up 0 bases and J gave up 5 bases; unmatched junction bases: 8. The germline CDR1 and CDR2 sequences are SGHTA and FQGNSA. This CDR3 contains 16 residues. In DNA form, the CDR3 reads TGTGCCAGCAGCTTAGCAAGGCCGGGACAGGCGTATGGCTACACCTTC. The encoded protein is CASSLARPGQAYGYTF. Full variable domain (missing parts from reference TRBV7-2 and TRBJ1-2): GAGVSQSPSNKVTEKGKDVELRCDPISGHTALYWYRQSLGQGLEFLIYFQGNSAPDKSGLPSDRFSAERTGGSVSTLTIQRTQQEDSAVYLCASSLARPGQAYGYTFGSGTRLTVV.

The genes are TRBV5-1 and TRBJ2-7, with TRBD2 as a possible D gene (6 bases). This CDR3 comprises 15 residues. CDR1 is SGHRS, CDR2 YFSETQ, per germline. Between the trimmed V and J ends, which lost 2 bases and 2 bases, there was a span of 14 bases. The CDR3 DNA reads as TGCGCCAGCAGCTTATCCGGAGCGGGTGCCTACGAGCAGTACTTC. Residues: CASSLSGAGAYEQYF.

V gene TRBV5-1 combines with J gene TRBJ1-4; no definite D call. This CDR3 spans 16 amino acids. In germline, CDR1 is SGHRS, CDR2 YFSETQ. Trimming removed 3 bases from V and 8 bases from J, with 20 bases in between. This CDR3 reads CASSSTQLSVGEKLFF. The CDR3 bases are TGCGCCAGCAGCTCCACTCAACTTTCAGTGGGCGAAAAACTGTTTTTT.

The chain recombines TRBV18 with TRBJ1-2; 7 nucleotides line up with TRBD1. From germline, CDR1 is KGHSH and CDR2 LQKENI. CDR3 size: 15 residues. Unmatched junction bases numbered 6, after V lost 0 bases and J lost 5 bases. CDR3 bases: TGTGCCAGCTCACCACCCCAGGGGGAGAATTATGGCTACACCTTC. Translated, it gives CASSPPQGENYGYTF.

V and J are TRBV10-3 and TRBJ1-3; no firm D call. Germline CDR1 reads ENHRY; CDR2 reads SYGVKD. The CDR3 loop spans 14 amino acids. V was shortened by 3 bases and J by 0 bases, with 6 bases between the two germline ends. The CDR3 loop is CAISDSISGNTIYF. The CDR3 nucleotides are TGTGCCATCAGTGACAGTATCTCTGGAAACACCATATATTTT.

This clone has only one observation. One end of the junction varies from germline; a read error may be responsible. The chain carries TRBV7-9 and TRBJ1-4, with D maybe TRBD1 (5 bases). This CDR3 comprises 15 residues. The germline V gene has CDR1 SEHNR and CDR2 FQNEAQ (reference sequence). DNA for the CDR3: TGTTCCAGCAGCTGGACCTCAGGGACTAATGAAAAACTGTTTTTT. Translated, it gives CSSSWTSGTNEKLFF.

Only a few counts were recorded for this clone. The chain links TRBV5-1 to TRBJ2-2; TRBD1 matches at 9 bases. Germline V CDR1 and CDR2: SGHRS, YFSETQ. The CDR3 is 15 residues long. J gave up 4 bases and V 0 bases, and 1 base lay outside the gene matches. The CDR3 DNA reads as TGCGCCAGCAGCTTGGGGACAGGGGTCACCGGGGAGCTGTTTTTT. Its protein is CASSLGTGVTGELFF.

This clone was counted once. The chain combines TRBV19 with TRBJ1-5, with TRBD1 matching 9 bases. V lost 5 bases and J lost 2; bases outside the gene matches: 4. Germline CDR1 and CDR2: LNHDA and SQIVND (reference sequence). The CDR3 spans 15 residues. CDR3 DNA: TGTGCCAGTAGTGACAGGGGGAAAGGCAATCAGCCCCAGCATTTT. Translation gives CASSDRGKGNQPQHF.

CDR3 sequence reads: CASGAATNEKLFF. The CDR3 DNA is TGTGCCAGCGGGGCAGCAACTAATGAAAAACTGTTTTTT. The gene calls are TRBV2 and TRBJ1-4, with a weak D call TRBD1 (5 bases). The germline CDR1 and CDR2 sequences are SNHLY and FYNNEI. V was pared by 8 bases and J by 0 bases, with 7 bases between. CDR3 length: 13 amino acids.

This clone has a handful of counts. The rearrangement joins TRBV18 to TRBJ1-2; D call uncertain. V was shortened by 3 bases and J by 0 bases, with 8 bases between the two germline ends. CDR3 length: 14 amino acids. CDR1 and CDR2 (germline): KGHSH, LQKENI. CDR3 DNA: TGTGCCAGCTCACCGCCTAAAGCTAACTATGGCTACACCTTC. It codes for CASSPPKANYGYTF.